This T cell receptor (beta chain) was found in a study of blood T cell repertoires in COVID-19. The wider study: Whether acute or convalescent, the COVID-19 samples came from the United States, Italy and Spain. The cDNA or gDNA used as material had been derived from T cells, B-cell-depleted T cells, or PBMCs.

CDR1 and CDR2 (germline): LNHDA, SQIVND (reference sequence). With 6 bases clipped from V and 3 bases from J, the junction kept 2 bases outside the gene matches. The CDR3 totals 15 residues. The method was immunoSEQ multiplex PCR; TCRdb's version includes in-frame clones alone and lacks a portion of them. The sample consists of around 110,000 clones, approximately 89% of them appearing once. This chain uses TRBV19 with TRBJ1-4; 12 nucleotides line up with TRBD1. This TCR was recovered from a man between 40 and 49 years old with acute or convalescent COVID-19. Sequencing used peripheral blood. The DNA for the CDR3 is TGTGCCAGTAGGGGACAGGGGGCTTCTAATGAAAAACTGTTTTTT. Its protein is CASRGQGASNEKLFF. The whole variable domain, filled in from reference TRBV19 and TRBJ1-4, reads DGGITQSPKYLFRKEGQNVTLSCEQNLNHDAMYWYRQDPGQGLRLIYYSQIVNDFQKGDIAEGYSVSREKKESFPLTVTSAQKNPTAFYLCASRGQGASNEKLFFGSGTQLSVL.